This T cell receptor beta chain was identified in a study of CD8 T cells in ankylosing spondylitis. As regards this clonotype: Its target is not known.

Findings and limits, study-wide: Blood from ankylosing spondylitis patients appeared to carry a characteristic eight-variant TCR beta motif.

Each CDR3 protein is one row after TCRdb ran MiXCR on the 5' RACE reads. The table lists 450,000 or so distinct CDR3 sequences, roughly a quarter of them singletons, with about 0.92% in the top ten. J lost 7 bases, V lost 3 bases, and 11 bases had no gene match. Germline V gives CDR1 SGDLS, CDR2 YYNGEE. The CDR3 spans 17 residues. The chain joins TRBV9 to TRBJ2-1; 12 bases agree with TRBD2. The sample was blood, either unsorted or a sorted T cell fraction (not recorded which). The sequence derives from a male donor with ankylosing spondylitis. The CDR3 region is CASSASSSGRAGNEQFF. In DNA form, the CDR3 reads TGTGCCAGCAGCGCCTCATCTAGCGGGAGGGCCGGGAATGAGCAGTTCTTC.